Listed below are T cell receptor beta chains from one sample, sequenced in a study of cytomegalovirus exposure and HLA in healthy donors. Clones were sequenced by immunoSEQ multiplex PCR, and TCRdb holds only the in-frame ones, with some missing. Of over 150,000 clones in the sample, 86% are singletons; the top ten hold around 2.1%. Source material: PBMCs. The receptors shown here come from a human donor in good health. The CDR3 runs from the conserved cysteine through the conserved F or W. The D gene is left open where the match is weak. Rows give clone size only sometimes, using once, few, many, or a class for an expanded clone.

.	TRBJ2-3	.	TRBV4-3	TGCGCCAGCAGCCAAGAAGGGGCAGATACGCAGTATTTT	CASSQEGADTQYF
TRBD1	TRBJ1-1	few	TRBV28	TGTGCCAGCAGGACAGGGGGCACTGAAGCTTTCTTT	CASRTGGTEAFF
TRBD1	TRBJ1-5	.	TRBV6-1	TGTGCCAGCAGTGACAGGGGGCTTGATGGTAGCAATCAGCCCCAGCATTTT	CASSDRGLDGSNQPQHF
.	TRBJ2-1	.	TRBV30	TGTGCCTGGAGTTCTATGAGCGGAAGGTTCTTC	CAWSSMSGRFF
.	TRBJ1-2	.	TRBV7-9	TGTGCCAGCAGCTTGCTCGGGAACTATGGCTACACCTTC	CASSLLGNYGYTF
TRBD1	TRBJ1-1	.	TRBV5-1	TGCGCCAGCAGCATCTTCGGGGACAGGGGAACTGAAGCTTTCTTT	CASSIFGDRGTEAFF
TRBD1	TRBJ1-5	few	TRBV30	TGTGCCTGTACGGGACAGCACAATCAGCCCCAGCATTTT	CACTGQHNQPQHF
.	TRBJ2-7	few	TRBV5-1	TGCGCCAGCAGCCTTTCGTCACACTACGAGCAGTACTTC	CASSLSSHYEQYF
.	TRBJ1-1	.	TRBV5-5	TGTGCCAGCAGCTTGGCTACGACTGAAGCTTTCTTT	CASSLATTEAFF
TRBD1	TRBJ1-2	.	TRBV7-9	TGTGCCAGCAGCACATCGTCCGGGACAGGGTACGGCTACACCTTC	CASSTSSGTGYGYTF
.	TRBJ2-7	.	TRBV5-4	TGTGCCAGCAGCCTAGACCCAACCGAGCAGTACTTC	CASSLDPTEQYF
TRBD1	TRBJ1-2	.	TRBV13	TGTGCCAGCAGCTTAGGCCGCGGACAGGGGAGCGGCTACACCTTC	CASSLGRGQGSGYTF
TRBD1	TRBJ2-5	.	TRBV5-1	TGCGCCAGCAGCGTGGGGACAGGGAGAGAGACCCAGTACTTC	CASSVGTGRETQYF
TRBD1	TRBJ2-7	once	TRBV18	TGTGCCAGCTCCGAGGACAGGAGCTCCTACGAGCAGTACTTC	CASSEDRSSYEQYF
.	TRBJ2-7	.	TRBV7-2	TGTGCCAGCAGCTTAGCCGCGTCCTACGAGCAGTACTTC	CASSLAASYEQYF
.	TRBJ2-7	.	TRBV29-1	TGCAGCGCCAAAATTCGGGGTACCTACGAGCAGTACTTC	CSAKIRGTYEQYF
.	TRBJ1-1	once	TRBV29-1	TGCAGCGTTGAGGGCGTCCTCCAGGTCACTGAAGCTTTCTTT	CSVEGVLQVTEAFF
.	TRBJ1-2	.	TRBV18	TGTGCCAGCTCACCGGTCGGGACAACTAACTATGGCTACACCTTC	CASSPVGTTNYGYTF
TRBD2	TRBJ2-1	.	TRBV5-1	TGCGCCAGCAGCTTGGATAGCGGGAGATATGAGCAGTTCTTC	CASSLDSGRYEQFF
.	TRBJ2-1	.	TRBV5-1	TGCGCCAGCAGCTGGGGTTCTAGCAGCGATGAGCAGTTCTTC	CASSWGSSSDEQFF
.	TRBJ2-3	.	TRBV30	TGTGCCTGGGGGAAACAGGAGAGCACAGATACGCAGTATTTT	CAWGKQESTDTQYF
.	TRBJ1-3	.	TRBV30	TGTGCCTGGTCGGGCTCTGGAAACACCATATATTTT	CAWSGSGNTIYF
TRBD1	TRBJ1-1	.	TRBV2	TGTGCCAGCAGTGACGAGGGGGCCCGGAACACTGAAGCTTTCTTT	CASSDEGARNTEAFF
.	TRBJ2-7	.	TRBV5-6	TGTGCCAGCAGCTTGACAGGGTTTGGACCCGGGCAGTACTTC	CASSLTGFGPGQYF
TRBD1	TRBJ2-1	.	TRBV29-1	TGCAGCGTCCTTTCCCCAGGGGGTAGCTCCTACAATGAGCAGTTCTTC	CSVLSPGGSSYNEQFF
.	TRBJ2-3	.	TRBV29-1	TGCAGCGTTGTGATTGCGGGCGGTAGCACAGATACGCAGTATTTT	CSVVIAGGSTDTQYF
TRBD1	TRBJ2-7	.	TRBV4-1	TGCGCCAGCAGCCAGAGAACCGGGACAGGCACCTACGAGCAGTACTTC	CASSQRTGTGTYEQYF
.	TRBJ2-7	.	TRBV7-9	TGTGCCAGCAGCCATTATAAACCCGAGAGCTCCTACGAGCAGTACTTC	CASSHYKPESSYEQYF
.	TRBJ1-1	.	TRBV28	TGTGCCAGCAGTTTATTAGGAGTAAACACTGAAGCTTTCTTT	CASSLLGVNTEAFF
TRBD1	TRBJ1-5	.	TRBV4-1	TGCGCCAGCAGCCAAGGGACAGGGAGTCAGCCCCAGCATTTT	CASSQGTGSQPQHF
.	TRBJ1-2	few	TRBV20-1	TGCAGTAACACAGGGAACTATGGCTACACCTTC	CSNTGNYGYTF
.	TRBJ1-1	.	TRBV6-1	TGTGCCAGCAGTGAATCCGTCGACACTGAAGCTTTCTTT	CASSESVDTEAFF
.	TRBJ1-2	.	TRBV9	TGTGCCAGCAGTTACAGGGACTATGGCTACACCTTC	CASSYRDYGYTF
.	TRBJ2-1	.	TRBV27	TGTGCCAGCAGTTTATTCACAGGGTCCAATGAGCAGTTCTTC	CASSLFTGSNEQFF
TRBD2	TRBJ2-7	.	TRBV2	TGTGCCAGCAGGCCCCCAAGAGCGGGGGGGCTAATAACCCACGAGCAGTACTTC	CASRPPRAGGLITHEQYF
TRBD1	TRBJ1-1	.	TRBV27	TGTGCCAGCAGTTTTTCGGACAGGGGGAGGGGGCTAAGCTTT	CASSFSDRGRGLSF
.	TRBJ2-1	few	TRBV7-2	TGTGCCAGCAGATCTGGTCCAGGGGCATACAATGAGCAGTTCTTC	CASRSGPGAYNEQFF
TRBD1	TRBJ2-7	.	TRBV13	TGTGCCAGCAGCCGGGACAGGGTGACCTACGAGCAGTACTTC	CASSRDRVTYEQYF
.	TRBJ2-3	.	TRBV2	TGTGCCAGCGACCCTGGGCGAACCCTCACAGATACGCAGTATTTT	CASDPGRTLTDTQYF
.	TRBJ2-3	.	TRBV13	TGTGCCAGCAGCTTACGGTCCGGGGAAGGGACAGATACGCAGTATTTT	CASSLRSGEGTDTQYF
TRBD1	TRBJ1-1	once	TRBV7-8	TGTGCCAGCAGCTTACGGAGGGGGCGCCCGGACACTGAAGCTTTCTTT	CASSLRRGRPDTEAFF
TRBD1	TRBJ1-1	.	TRBV5-6	TGTGCCAGCAGCACAGACAGGGGTCGTAGGGGTGAAGCTTTCTTT	CASSTDRGRRGEAFF
TRBD2	TRBJ2-5	.	TRBV14	TGTGCCAGCAGCCCCTCCCGGACTAGCGCCCGTCAAGAGACCCAGTACTTC	CASSPSRTSARQETQYF
TRBD1	TRBJ2-7	once	TRBV19	TGTGCCAGTAGCGCGGGGACAGGGGGCGATTCGGGGGAGCAGTACTTC	CASSAGTGGDSGEQYF
.	TRBJ2-1	once	TRBV20-1	TGCAGTGCTCCAGGCGTGGATGAGCAGTTCTTC	CSAPGVDEQFF
.	TRBJ2-1	.	TRBV4-1	TGCGCCAGCAGCCAATGGCGCGGGATAAACAATGAGCAGTTCTTC	CASSQWRGINNEQFF
TRBD1	TRBJ2-6	.	TRBV6-5	TGTGCCAGCAGGTCAGGGGGCTCTGGGGCCAACGTCCTGACTTTC	CASRSGGSGANVLTF
TRBD1	TRBJ2-3	.	TRBV11-3	TGTGCCAGCAGCTTATCCGGACAGGGATTAGATACGCAGTATTTT	CASSLSGQGLDTQYF
TRBD1	TRBJ1-1	once	TRBV5-1	TGCGCCAGCAGTCAAAGGACAGGTGTGACTGAAGCTTTCTTT	CASSQRTGVTEAFF
.	TRBJ2-2	.	TRBV5-4	TGTGCCAGCAGGTTCCAGGGGGGCTCCGGGGAGCTGTTTTTT	CASRFQGGSGELFF
TRBD2	TRBJ2-3	.	TRBV5-1	TGCGCCAGCAGCGCCACGACTAGCGGGAGCACAGATACGCAGTATTTT	CASSATTSGSTDTQYF
.	TRBJ2-5	.	TRBV5-4	TGTGCCAGCAGCTTGGGAACTCAAGAGACCCAGTACTTC	CASSLGTQETQYF
.	TRBJ1-1	.	TRBV29-1	TGCAGCGTTGACTCCCGCCAGGGACAATTGAACACTGAAGCTTTCTTT	CSVDSRQGQLNTEAFF
.	TRBJ1-1	.	TRBV5-1	TGCGCCAGCAGCTCGTCCACAGTGAACACTGAAGCTTTCTTT	CASSSSTVNTEAFF